The 11 T cell receptor beta chains reported below all come from one sample, sequenced in a study of regulatory T cells in long-lasting Graves disease. Time point here: persistent/refractory GD, antithyroid drugs over 5 years with positive TRAb. The TCR library was made from RNA that had been extracted from PBMCs in TRIzol. Both iRepertoire HTBI primers and Arm-PCR of CDR3 regions were used to build the TCR beta libraries. TCRdb ran MiXCR on the multiplex PCR reads and lists one entry per CDR3 protein. Found here are about 300,000 distinct CDR3 sequences, 20% to 25% of them singletons; the top ten hold roughly three fifths. The sample consisted of peripheral blood mononuclear cells (PBMCs), taken when the disease was refractory, from a patient treated with antithyroid drugs. Receptors were obtained from a female donor with Graves disease.

This clonotype has more than one count but fewer than ten. The CDR3 loop is CAISADRDETQYF. CDR3 DNA sequence: TGTGCCATCAGTGCGGACAGGGACGAGACCCAGTACTTC. The V and J genes are TRBV10-3 and TRBJ2-5, with 8 positions matching TRBD1. The CDR3 runs to 13 residues. Germline V CDR1 and CDR2: ENHRY, SYGVKD. Trimming at V came to 4 bases and at J to 5 bases, leaving 3 bases not matched to a gene.

This clonotype showed up many times. The gene calls are TRBV28 and TRBJ2-1; D is possibly TRBD1 or TRBD2 (5 bases each). CDR3 size: 14 residues. V lost 4 bases and J lost 6, with 13 bases in between. Per the germline V gene, CDR1 is MDHEN and CDR2 is SYDVKM. In DNA form, the CDR3 reads TGTGCCAGCAGTTCCGGGACCACCCTCAATGAGCAGTTCTTC. This gives the protein CASSSGTTLNEQFF.

The table lists this clonotype with many counts. The V call is TRBV20-1, the J call TRBJ2-7, with TRBD2 matching over 7 bases. Per germline, CDR1 DFQATT and CDR2 SNEGSKA (reference sequence). V was clipped by 4 bases and J by 4 bases; unmatched bases: 4. CDR3 size: 12 residues. Here the CDR3 reads CSATREGYEQYF. The CDR3 coding sequence is TGCAGTGCTACGAGGGAGGGATACGAGCAGTACTTC.

The J gene is TRBJ1-1, the V gene TRBV18, with 8 bases fitting TRBD1. After removal of 3 bases from V and 5 bases from J, the junction contained 5 bases not matched to a gene. Germline values: CDR1 KGHSH, CDR2 LQKENI. CDR3 length equals 14 residues. CDR3 nucleotide sequence: TGTGCCAGCTCACCCCCCGACAGGGGAACTGAAGCTTTCTTT. Its translation: CASSPPDRGTEAFF.

The V call is TRBV7-9, the J call TRBJ2-3; D unclear. The V end lost 6 bases, the J end lost 7 bases, and 17 bases lay between the germline ends. Germline V lookup: CDR1 SEHNR, CDR2 FQNEAQ (reference sequence). This CDR3 is built from 14 residues. CDR3: CASRKEALEHTQYF. The DNA of the CDR3 is TGTGCCAGCAGGAAAGAGGCCCTGGAGCATACGCAGTATTTT.

The chain has TRBV7-8 and TRBJ2-1; D remains unclear. The CDR3 runs to 16 residues. The germline V gene encodes CDR1 SGHVS and CDR2 FQNEAQ. Trimming stripped 3 bases from V and 6 bases from J, with 18 bases between. The CDR3 coding sequence is TGTGCCAGCAGCTTGACTCCGAGCCCGGGTCCCAATGAGCAGTTCTTC. Translation gives CASSLTPSPGPNEQFF.

The table lists this clonotype with many counts. This chain uses TRBV28 with TRBJ1-4, with TRBD1 as a possible D gene (5 bases). This CDR3 spans 15 amino acids. Between the trimmed V and J ends, which lost 5 bases and 5 bases, there was a span of 15 bases. The germline V gene encodes CDR1 MDHEN and CDR2 SYDVKM. The CDR3 region is CASSTTTGGNEKLFF. Here the CDR3 DNA reads TGTGCCAGCAGTACTACAACGGGGGGGAATGAAAAACTGTTTTTT. The full variable domain, its missing parts supplied by reference TRBV28 and TRBJ1-4, is DVKVTQSSRYLVKRTGEKVFLECVQDMDHENMFWYRQDPGLGLRLIYFSYDVKMKEKGDIPEGYSVSREKKERFSLILESASTNQTSMYLCASSTTTGGNEKLFFGSGTQLSVL.

The rearrangement links TRBV3-1 to TRBJ2-5; 8 nucleotides line up with TRBD2. Unmatched junction bases numbered 11, after V lost 0 bases and J lost 2 bases. Per the germline V gene, CDR1 is LGHDT and CDR2 is YNNKEL (reference sequence). The length of the CDR3 is 18 residues. CDR3 sequence reads: CASSQDRAGGLPQETQYF. The CDR3 region has the DNA TGTGCCAGCAGCCAAGATAGGGCGGGAGGCCTACCACAAGAGACCCAGTACTTC.

This clonotype was recorded a few times. The V call is TRBV20-1, the J call TRBJ2-7; no clear D gene. Germline V gives CDR1 DFQATT, CDR2 SNEGSKA (reference sequence). Between the trimmed V and J ends, which lost 5 bases and 2 bases, there was a span of 16 bases. CDR3 length: 14 residues. The CDR3 region is CSAPYGTVTYEQYF. The CDR3 bases are TGCAGTGCTCCCTACGGTACGGTAACCTACGAGCAGTACTTC.

Ten or more counts support this clonotype. The chain is built from TRBV11-2 and TRBJ2-7; TRBD1 might be the D (5 bases). The V end was cut by 6 bases, the J end by 2 bases, with 17 bases between. The V gene's germline CDR1 is SGHAT and CDR2 FQNNGV. The CDR3 is made up of 15 amino acids. CDR3: CASSSGLLSPYEQYF. In DNA form, the CDR3 reads TGTGCCAGCAGTTCAGGGCTTTTATCGCCCTACGAGCAGTACTTC.

At least ten counts were recorded for this clonotype. The V and J genes are TRBV18 and TRBJ1-1, with D maybe TRBD1 (6 bases). Trimming removed 5 bases at V and 2 bases at J, with 15 bases between. CDR1 and CDR2 (germline): KGHSH, LQKENI. This CDR3 is built from 15 residues. CDR3 sequence (DNA): TGTGCCAGCTCAAGGAACAGGGAGGGTAACACTGAAGCTTTCTTT. Protein sequence: CASSRNREGNTEAFF.